Listed here are 6 T cell receptor beta chains from one sample, sequenced in a study of blood T cell repertoires in COVID-19. Here immunoSEQ multiplex PCR was the method, and the copy in TCRdb shows in-frame clones only, minus some. This table has more than 200,000 clones, 70% to 90% appearing once. Sequencing used peripheral blood. The receptors were gathered from a woman aged 55-75 years with COVID-19, enrolled during active disease.

The chain is built from TRBV12-5 and TRBJ2-7, with D unclear. V lost 7 bases, J lost 1 base, and 11 bases lay in between. CDR1 is LGHNT, CDR2 FRNRAP, per germline. This CDR3 region has 13 residues. DNA for the CDR3: TGTGCTAGTGCCCTTAGTGAATCCTACGAGCAGTACTTC. Encoded protein: CASALSESYEQYF.

V is TRBV5-6 and J is TRBJ1-1; 8 positions match TRBD1. Unmatched junction bases numbered 9, after V lost 4 bases and J lost 1 base. The CDR3 consists of 16 residues. The germline gives CDR1 SGHDT, CDR2 YYEEEE. The CDR3 nucleotides read TGTGCCAGCAGCCGGTCCCTGGGGACAGGGAACACTGAAGCTTTCTTT. As protein: CASSRSLGTGNTEAFF. The whole variable domain, remainder taken from reference TRBV5-6 and TRBJ1-1, is DAGVTQSPTHLIKTRGQQVTLRCSPKSGHDTVSWYQQALGQGPQFIFQYYEEEERQRGNFPDRFSGHQFPNYSSELNVNALLLGDSALYLCASSRSLGTGNTEAFFGQGTRLTVV.

This chain connects TRBV19 to TRBJ2-3, with D hard to call. Germline V lookup: CDR1 LNHDA, CDR2 SQIVND (reference sequence). Trimming removed 0 bases from V and 0 bases from J, with 7 bases in between. The CDR3 contains 15 residues. The chain's CDR3 is CASSIEARSTDTQYF. The CDR3 DNA follows: TGTGCCAGTAGTATAGAAGCGCGGAGCACAGATACGCAGTATTTT.

This chain links TRBV18 with TRBJ2-7, with 10 bases matching TRBD2. The CDR3 has 17 amino acids. The germline V gene has CDR1 KGHSH and CDR2 LQKENI. V shed 0 bases, J shed 7 bases, and the junction held 12 bases outside the gene matches. CDR3 sequence (DNA): TGTGCCAGCTCACCACCACTAGCGGGAAAGGGGGCTGGGGAGCAGTACTTC. It translates to CASSPPLAGKGAGEQYF.

The chain uses TRBV4-1 and TRBJ2-4; the match to TRBD2 covers 14 bases. Germline CDR1 MGHRA, CDR2 YSYEKL. The junction had 7 bases not matched to a gene; V was cut back by 1 base and J by 11 bases. The CDR3 consists of 16 residues. CDR3 amino acids: CASSQAGTSGREVQYF. DNA for the CDR3: TGCGCCAGCAGCCAAGCGGGGACTAGCGGGAGAGAGGTTCAGTACTTC.

J is TRBJ1-5 and V is TRBV6-1, with 10 bases fitting TRBD1. The ends lost 7 bases at V and 6 bases at J; junction bases unmatched: 6. Germline assignment: CDR1 MNHNS and CDR2 SASEGT. The CDR3 has 14 amino acids. The CDR3 bases are TGTGCCAGCACCGAGACAGGGGGCAGTCAGCCCCAGCATTTT. Protein sequence: CASTETGGSQPQHF.